The 24 T cell receptor beta chains listed next were all sequenced from one sample in a study of beta chain features in type 1 diabetes. The entirety of the isolated RNA underwent reverse transcription, so expressed TCRB transcripts were sequenced. Clones were read by immunoSEQ multiplex PCR, and TCRdb kept only the in-frame ones, dropping some. Of about 210,000 clones listed, about a tenth are singletons. Input material: central memory CD4+ T cells from blood. These receptors came from a man between 18 and 29 years old in good health.

This clone was seen only a few times. CDR3: CASSLRQGVTETQYF. CDR3 sequence (DNA): TGTGCCAGCAGCTTGAGGCAGGGAGTTACGGAGACCCAGTACTTC. This chain connects TRBV5-4 to TRBJ2-5; D may match TRBD1 or TRBD2 (5 bases each). V was cut by 1 base and J by 5 bases, with 15 bases left in between. The CDR3 contains 15 residues. CDR1 is SGHNT and CDR2 is YYREEE in the germline V gene (reference sequence). Supplemented by reference TRBV5-4 and TRBJ2-5, the full variable domain reads ETGVTQSPTHLIKTRGQQVTLRCSSQSGHNTVSWYQQALGQGPQFIFQYYREEENGRGNFPPRFSGLQFPNYSSELNVNALELDDSALYLCASSLRQGVTETQYFGPGTRLLVL.

This sequence joins TRBV5-6 and TRBJ2-7; D might be TRBD2 (5 bases). CDR3 length equals 13 residues. V shed 1 base and J shed 6 bases, with 11 bases lying between them. Germline-derived CDR1 and CDR2 are SGHDT and YYEEEE. The CDR3 sequence is CASSLRDSREQYF. CDR3 sequence (DNA): TGTGCCAGCAGCTTGCGGGATTCACGCGAGCAGTACTTC.

This clone was counted a few times. This chain uses TRBV9 with TRBJ1-4, with 10 bases lining up with TRBD1. The V gene end was trimmed by 4 bases and the J gene end by 8 bases; junction bases not matched to a gene: 5. The germline CDR1 and CDR2 sequences are SGDLS and YYNGEE. There are 14 residues in the CDR3. The CDR3 is CASSFRDRGEKLFF. CDR3 coding DNA: TGTGCCAGCAGCTTCCGGGACAGGGGAGAAAAACTGTTTTTT.

This clone was observed a few times. The gene calls are TRBV2 and TRBJ2-3, with D uncertain. Germline lookup yields CDR1 SNHLY and CDR2 FYNNEI. V was cut by 4 bases and J by 4 bases, with 0 bases left in between. The CDR3 consists of 10 residues. CDR3 nucleotide sequence: TGTGCCAGCAGTGCAGATACGCAGTATTTT. Amino acid sequence: CASSADTQYF.

This clone was found many times. The sample contains more than one DNA sequence encoding this CDR3. V gene TRBV5-1 combines with J gene TRBJ2-2; the D gene is possibly TRBD1 (6 bases). V lost 3 bases and J 2 bases, leaving 8 bases between the germline ends. The CDR3 is made up of 14 amino acids. The germline V gene encodes CDR1 SGHRS and CDR2 YFSETQ. For the CDR3, the DNA is TGCGCCAGCAGCTCACAGGGAAACACCGGGGAGCTGTTTTTT. Its protein product is CASSSQGNTGELFF. The full variable domain, rest sourced from reference TRBV5-1 and TRBJ2-2, is KAGVTQTPRYLIKTRGQQVTLSCSPISGHRSVSWYQQTPGQGLQFLFEYFSETQRNKGNFPGRFSGRQFSNSRSEMNVSTLELGDSALYLCASSSQGNTGELFFGEGSRLTVL.

This clone was seen a handful of times. The V and J genes are TRBV18 and TRBJ2-5, with D possibly being TRBD1 (5 bases). CDR1 is KGHSH and CDR2 is LQKENI in the germline V gene. The V end was cut by 4 bases, the J end by 0 bases, with 9 bases between. The CDR3 spans 14 residues. The CDR3 region is CASSQTDYQETQYF. Here the CDR3 DNA reads TGTGCCAGCTCACAGACAGACTACCAAGAGACCCAGTACTTC.

As regards this clone: The junction departs from the called germline gene at one end, perhaps through a read error. This chain links TRBV28 with TRBJ2-7, with 8 bases aligning to TRBD1. CDR1 MDHEN and CDR2 SYDVKM come from the germline V gene. The CDR3 covers 17 residues. The CDR3 region has the DNA TGTGCCAGCAGTCTATGGGACAGGTTTAGATCGGGGTACGAGCAGTACTTC. Protein product: CASSLWDRFRSGYEQYF.

This clone has more than one count but fewer than ten. This chain links TRBV10-3 with TRBJ2-1; 9 bases align to TRBD1. The CDR3 is made up of 15 amino acids. V was pared by 4 bases and J by 6 bases, with 7 bases of the junction left unmatched. Germline V lookup: CDR1 ENHRY, CDR2 SYGVKD. Written as DNA, the CDR3 is TGTGCCATCAGTGGAACAGGGGGCACGGGCAATGAGCAGTTCTTC. It is translated as CAISGTGGTGNEQFF.

This clone showed up many times. The chain combines TRBV7-8 with TRBJ2-6; no clear D gene. The CDR3 spans 15 residues. The V end was cut by 3 bases, the J end by 4 bases, with 10 bases between. Germline V gives CDR1 SGHVS, CDR2 FQNEAQ. CDR3 in amino acids: CASSFGWAGANVLTF. Here the CDR3 DNA reads TGTGCCAGCAGCTTCGGTTGGGCCGGGGCCAACGTCCTGACTTTC.

This clone has only a few counts. The chain joins TRBV7-2 to TRBJ1-5, with 9 bases aligning to TRBD1. The trim removed 4 bases at V and 2 bases at J, leaving 9 bases unmatched. The length of the CDR3 is 17 residues. Per germline, CDR1 SGHTA and CDR2 FQGNSA. The CDR3 nucleotides are TGTGCCAGCAGCTCTCGCGGGACAGGGAAGGGCAATCAGCCCCAGCATTTT. Its translation: CASSSRGTGKGNQPQHF. Full variable domain (rest looked up from reference TRBV7-2 and TRBJ1-5): GAGVSQSPSNKVTEKGKDVELRCDPISGHTALYWYRQSLGQGLEFLIYFQGNSAPDKSGLPSDRFSAERTGGSVSTLTIQRTQQEDSAVYLCASSSRGTGKGNQPQHFGDGTRLSIL.

The V and J genes are TRBV5-1 and TRBJ1-2; possible D gene TRBD1, 6 bases. Between the trimmed V and J ends, which lost 4 bases and 2 bases, there was a span of 12 bases. Looked up from germline, CDR1 is SGHRS and CDR2 is YFSETQ. This CDR3 is built from 14 residues. The CDR3 region has the DNA TGCGCCAGCAGCCCAATCACAGGGAACTATGGCTACACCTTC. It translates to CASSPITGNYGYTF.

This clone was observed a few times. The V gene is TRBV7-2, the J gene TRBJ2-5, with D perhaps TRBD2 (6 bases). Germline CDR1 is SGHTA and CDR2 is FQGNSA. CDR3 length: 14 amino acids. The V end lost 2 bases, the J end lost 5 bases, and 12 bases lay between the germline ends. The CDR3 DNA follows: TGTGCCAGCAGCTTATCAGGAGGGCCGGAGACCCAGTACTTC. It specifies CASSLSGGPETQYF.

This clone was found once. J is TRBJ2-7 and V is TRBV7-9; possible D gene TRBD2, 6 bases. Germline-derived CDR1 and CDR2 are SEHNR and FQNEAQ (reference sequence). The CDR3 runs 15 residues. With 3 bases removed from V and 6 bases from J, the gap between germline ends came to 18 bases. DNA for the CDR3: TGTGCCAGCAGCTTCTTGAGAGGGGCCGGGGGCGAGCAGTACTTC. It translates to CASSFLRGAGGEQYF. Filled out from reference TRBV7-9 and TRBJ2-7, the complete variable domain reads DTGVSQNPRHKITKRGQNVTFRCDPISEHNRLYWYRQTLGQGPEFLTYFQNEAQLEKSRLLSDRFSAERPKGSFSTLEIQRTEQGDSAMYLCASSFLRGAGGEQYFGPGTRLTVT.

The chain joins TRBV6-5 to TRBJ1-5; 8 bases line up with TRBD1. The CDR3 sequence is 14 residues long. The V segment lost 0 bases and the J segment 7 bases; nucleotides outside the gene matches: 2. The germline V gene has CDR1 MNHEY and CDR2 SVGAGI. As DNA, the CDR3 is TGTGCCAGCAGTTACTCAGACAGGGGCCAGCCCCAGCATTTT. Protein product: CASSYSDRGQPQHF.

The V call is TRBV15, the J call TRBJ1-5; D call uncertain. With 1 base removed from V and 1 base from J, the gap between germline ends came to 8 bases. Per germline, CDR1 LNHNV and CDR2 YYDKDF (reference sequence). This CDR3 contains 15 residues. The CDR3 protein is CATSRADGSNQPQHF. In DNA, the CDR3 is TGTGCCACCAGCAGAGCGGACGGAAGCAATCAGCCCCAGCATTTT.

The sample holds a few counts of this clone. The V gene is TRBV6-6, the J gene TRBJ2-1; D unclear. This CDR3 is built from 13 residues. With 6 bases removed from V and 5 bases from J, the gap between germline ends came to 11 bases. The germline V gene encodes CDR1 MNHNY and CDR2 SVGAGI (reference sequence). The CDR3 DNA sequence: TGTGCCAGCAGGTCTCCGTCGAACAATGAGCAGTTCTTC. It yields the protein CASRSPSNNEQFF.

There are a few counts of this clone. The chain is built from TRBV6-5 and TRBJ2-3; D ambiguous. The V gene lost 6 bases and the J gene lost 6 bases, with 7 bases spanning the gap. The CDR3 has 11 residues. In germline, CDR1 is MNHEY, CDR2 SVGAGI. CDR3 loop: CASRSRDTQYF. The CDR3 DNA follows: TGTGCCAGCAGGTCGAGGGATACGCAGTATTTT.

The CDR3, as DNA: TGTGCCAGCAGCCGGAATAGCGGGTTCACAGATACGCAGTATTTT. It specifies CASSRNSGFTDTQYF. V gene TRBV14 combines with J gene TRBJ2-3; TRBD2 aligns across 7 bases. Germline assignment: CDR1 SGHDN and CDR2 FVKESK. Losses at the gene ends were 4 bases for V and 2 bases for J; bases not matched to a gene: 6. This CDR3 comprises 15 residues.

This clone was seen a few times. The chain employs TRBV11-1 and TRBJ2-3, with D possibly matching TRBD2 (5 bases). The germline CDR1 and CDR2 sequences are SGHAT and FQDESV (reference sequence). Trimming removed 0 bases at V and 3 bases at J, with 10 bases between. CDR3 length: 15 residues. The CDR3 region is CASSLAGESTDTQYF. The CDR3 nucleotides are TGTGCCAGCAGCTTAGCGGGAGAGTCGACAGATACGCAGTATTTT.

The V gene is TRBV30, the J gene TRBJ2-3, with 7 bases that match TRBD1. The V gene's germline CDR1 is GTSNPN and CDR2 SVGIG (reference sequence). This CDR3 comprises 13 residues. V gave up 0 bases and J gave up 8 bases; unmatched junction bases: 5. In nucleotides, the CDR3 is TGTGCCTGGAGTGTAAAGGGGGCGGGTACGCAGTATTTT. Translated, it gives CAWSVKGAGTQYF.

The sample holds a few counts of this clone. This chain joins TRBV7-2 and TRBJ2-1, with TRBD2 identical over 10 bases. The CDR3 extends over 16 amino acids. With 4 bases clipped from V and 4 bases from J, the junction kept 7 bases outside the gene matches. Germline assignment: CDR1 SGHTA and CDR2 FQGNSA. CDR3 DNA: TGTGCCAGCAGCTCCCAACCGGGACTAGCGTACAATGAGCAGTTCTTC. This codes for CASSSQPGLAYNEQFF.

With regard to this clone: Additional DNA sequences in this sample encode the identical CDR3. The rearrangement joins TRBV29-1 to TRBJ1-2; D not certain. The length of the CDR3 is 14 residues. Germline-derived CDR1 and CDR2 are SQVTM and ANQGSEA. The V and J ends lost 6 bases and 2 bases respectively, with 16 bases between them. CDR3 in amino acids: CSVLPLGSNYGYTF. Written as DNA, the CDR3 is TGCAGCGTGCTCCCGTTGGGCTCGAACTATGGCTACACCTTC.

The chain links TRBV6-5 to TRBJ1-3; D is unclear. The CDR3 consists of 14 residues. V was shortened by 8 bases and J by 1 base, with 12 bases between the two germline ends. Germline V CDR1 and CDR2: MNHEY, SVGAGI. CDR3 sequence reads: CASGPNGSGNTIYF. The DNA for the CDR3 is TGTGCCAGCGGACCCAATGGGTCTGGAAACACCATATATTTT.

This clone has only a few counts. A read error is likely here: a far larger clone is one base away. The chain recombines TRBV6-6 with TRBJ2-1; D is possibly TRBD2 (6 bases). CDR1 and CDR2 (germline): MNHNY, SVGAGI (reference sequence). The length of the CDR3 is 14 residues. V was clipped by 11 bases and J by 0 bases, with 14 bases between them. The CDR3 loop is CACRDSNSYNEQFF. CDR3 in DNA: TGTGCCTGCCGGGACTCCAACTCCTACAATGAGCAGTTCTTC.